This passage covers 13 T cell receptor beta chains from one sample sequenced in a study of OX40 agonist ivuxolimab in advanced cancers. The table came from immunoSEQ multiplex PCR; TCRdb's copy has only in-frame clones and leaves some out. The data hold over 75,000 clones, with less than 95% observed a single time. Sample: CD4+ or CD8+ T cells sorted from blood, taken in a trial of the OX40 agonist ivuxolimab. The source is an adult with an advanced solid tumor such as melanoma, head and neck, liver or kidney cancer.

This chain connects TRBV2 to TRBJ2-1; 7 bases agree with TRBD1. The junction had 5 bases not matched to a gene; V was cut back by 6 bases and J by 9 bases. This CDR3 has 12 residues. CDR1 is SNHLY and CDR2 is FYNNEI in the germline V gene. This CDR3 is CASSTGVIEQFF. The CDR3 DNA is TGTGCCAGCAGCACAGGGGTGATTGAGCAGTTCTTC. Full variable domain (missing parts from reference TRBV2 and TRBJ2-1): EPEVTQTPSHQVTQMGQEVILRCVPISNHLYFYWYRQILGQKVEFLVSFYNNEISEKSEIFDDQFSVERPDGSNFTLKIRSTKLEDSAMYFCASSTGVIEQFFGPGTRLTVL.

DNA of the CDR3: TGCGCCAGCAGCTACCTCGACAGGGCCTATTCCTACGAGCAGTACTTC. Protein product: CASSYLDRAYSYEQYF. V usage is TRBV5-1 and J usage is TRBJ2-7; the match to TRBD1 covers 7 bases. The length of the CDR3 is 16 residues. The germline CDR1 and CDR2 sequences are SGHRS and YFSETQ. The trim removed 3 bases at V and 1 base at J, leaving 10 bases unmatched.

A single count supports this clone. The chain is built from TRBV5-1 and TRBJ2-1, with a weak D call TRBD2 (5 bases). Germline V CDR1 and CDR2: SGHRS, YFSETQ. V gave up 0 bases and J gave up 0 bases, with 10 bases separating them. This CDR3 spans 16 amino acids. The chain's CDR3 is CASSLAGADSYNEQFF. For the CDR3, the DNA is TGCGCCAGCAGCTTGGCCGGAGCGGACTCCTACAATGAGCAGTTCTTC.

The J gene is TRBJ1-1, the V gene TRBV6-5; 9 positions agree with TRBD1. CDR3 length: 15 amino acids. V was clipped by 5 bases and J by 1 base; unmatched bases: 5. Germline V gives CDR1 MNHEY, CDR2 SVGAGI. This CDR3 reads CASSTPDRGNTEAFF. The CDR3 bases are TGTGCCAGCAGTACCCCGGACAGGGGGAACACTGAAGCTTTCTTT.

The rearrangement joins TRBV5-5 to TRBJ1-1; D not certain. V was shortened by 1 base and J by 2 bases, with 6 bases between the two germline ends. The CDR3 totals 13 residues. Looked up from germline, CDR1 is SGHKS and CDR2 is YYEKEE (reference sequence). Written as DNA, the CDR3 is TGTGCCAGCAGCTTGCGAAGAAACACTGAAGCTTTCTTT. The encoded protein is CASSLRRNTEAFF. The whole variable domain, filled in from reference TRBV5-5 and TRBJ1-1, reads DAGVTQSPTHLIKTRGQQVTLRCSPISGHKSVSWYQQVLGQGPQFIFQYYEKEERGRGNFPDRFSARQFPNYSSELNVNALLLGDSALYLCASSLRRNTEAFFGQGTRLTVV.

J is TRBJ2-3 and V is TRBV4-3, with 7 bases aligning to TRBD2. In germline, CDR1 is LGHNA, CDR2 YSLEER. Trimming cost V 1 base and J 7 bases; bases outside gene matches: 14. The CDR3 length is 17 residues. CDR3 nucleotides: TGCGCCAGCAGCCAAGGTGGGGGGGTTCGGTTACCTTATACGCAGTATTTT. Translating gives CASSQGGGVRLPYTQYF.

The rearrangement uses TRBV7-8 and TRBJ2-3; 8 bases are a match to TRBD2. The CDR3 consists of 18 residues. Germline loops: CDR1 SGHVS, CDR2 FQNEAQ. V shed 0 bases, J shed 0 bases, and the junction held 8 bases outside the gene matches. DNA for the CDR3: TGTGCCAGCAGCTTAGCGGGGGGGACTAGTATGAGCACAGATACGCAGTATTTT. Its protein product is CASSLAGGTSMSTDTQYF.

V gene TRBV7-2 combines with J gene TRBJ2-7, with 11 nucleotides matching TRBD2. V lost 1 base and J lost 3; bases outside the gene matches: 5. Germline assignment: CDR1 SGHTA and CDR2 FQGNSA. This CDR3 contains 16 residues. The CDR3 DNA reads TGTGCCAGCAGCTTAGTAGCGGGAGGGCCCCACTACGAGCAGTACTTC. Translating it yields CASSLVAGGPHYEQYF.

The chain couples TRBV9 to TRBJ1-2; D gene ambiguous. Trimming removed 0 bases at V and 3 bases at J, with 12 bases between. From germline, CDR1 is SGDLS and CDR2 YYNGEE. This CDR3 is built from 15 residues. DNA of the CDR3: TGTGCCAGCAGCGTAGGGGCAGGCTGGGACTATGGCTACACCTTC. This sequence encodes CASSVGAGWDYGYTF.

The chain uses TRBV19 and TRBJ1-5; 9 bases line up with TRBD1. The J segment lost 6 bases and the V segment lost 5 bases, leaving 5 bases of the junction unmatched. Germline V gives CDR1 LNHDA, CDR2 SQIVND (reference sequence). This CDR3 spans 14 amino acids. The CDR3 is CASSEQGAGQPQHF. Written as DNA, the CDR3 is TGTGCCAGTAGTGAACAGGGGGCGGGTCAGCCCCAGCATTTT.

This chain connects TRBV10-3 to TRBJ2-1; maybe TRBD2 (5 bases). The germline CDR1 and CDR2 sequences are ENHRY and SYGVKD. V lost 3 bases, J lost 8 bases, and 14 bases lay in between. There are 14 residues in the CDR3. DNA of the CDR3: TGTGCCATCAGTGAAGAGGTAGCGCGGGATGAGCAGTTCTTC. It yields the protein CAISEEVARDEQFF.

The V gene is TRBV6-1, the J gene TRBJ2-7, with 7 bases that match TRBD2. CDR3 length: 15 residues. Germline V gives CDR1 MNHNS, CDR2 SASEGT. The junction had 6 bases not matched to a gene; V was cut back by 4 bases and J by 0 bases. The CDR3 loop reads CASSGLAWNSYEQYF. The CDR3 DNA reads TGTGCCAGCAGTGGACTAGCATGGAACTCCTACGAGCAGTACTTC.

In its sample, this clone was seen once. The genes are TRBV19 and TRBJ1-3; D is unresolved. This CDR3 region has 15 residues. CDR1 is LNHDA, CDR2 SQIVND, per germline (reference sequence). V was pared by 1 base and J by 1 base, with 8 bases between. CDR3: CASSIGRSSGNTIYF. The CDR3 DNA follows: TGTGCCAGTAGTATAGGGCGGAGTTCTGGAAACACCATATATTTT.